The sequence of this T cell receptor (beta chain) was determined in a study of CD8+CD57+ T cells in acquired aplastic anemia. Study information: Mean yield of DNA from sorted CD4+ and CD8+ cells was 3.2 ug. Broader study findings: With respect to CD8+ Simpson's diversity, patients and controls did not differ significantly.

Those patients picked for sequencing had displayed CD8+CD57+ cell expansion on flow cytometry. Severe acquired aplastic anemia was diagnosed in all patients. TCR beta VDJ combinations and CDR3 sequences were profiled from genomic DNA. TCRdb processed the reads anew with MiXCR; each CDR3 protein has one entry. The table lists hundreds of thousands of distinct CDR3 sequences, approximately 45% of them singletons. This clonotype was observed at least ten times. Its antigen is currently unknown. This CDR3 is built from 16 residues. The V end lost 1 base, the J end lost 0 bases, and 13 bases lay between the germline ends. CDR1 and CDR2 (germline): DFQATT, SNEGSKA (reference sequence).

The sequenced sample consisted of sorted CD4+, CD8+, or CD8+CD57+ T cells (not recorded which) from PBMCs. The V call is TRBV20-1, the J call TRBJ1-5; tentative D call: TRBD1 (5 bases). The source of this sequence is a human donor with aplastic anemia. CDR3 sequence: CSARAKSRDSNQPQHF. CDR3 coding DNA: TGCAGTGCTAGAGCAAAGAGCAGGGATAGCAATCAGCCCCAGCATTTT.